A single sample gave rise to the 24 T cell receptor beta chains below, sequenced in a study of blood T cell repertoires in COVID-19. Assay used: immunoSEQ multiplex PCR; TCRdb lists only in-frame clones, some missing. The sample includes over 200,000 clones, about 88% of them seen just once. The sequencing sample was made of peripheral blood. These receptors all come from a woman between 40 and 50 years old with acute or convalescent COVID-19.

The chain has TRBV5-1 and TRBJ2-1, with 8 bases fitting TRBD2. Germline V gene lookup returns CDR1 SGHRS and CDR2 YFSETQ. J was trimmed by 2 bases and V by 4 bases; bases with no gene match: 2. The CDR3 has 14 amino acids. The CDR3 DNA is TGCGCCAGCAGCCCGGGACTAGCCTACAATGAGCAGTTCTTC. Its protein product is CASSPGLAYNEQFF.

This clone has a handful of counts. The genes are TRBV2 and TRBJ1-1; 9 nucleotides match TRBD1. The CDR3 has 14 residues. J lost 10 bases, V lost 7 bases, and 13 bases had no gene match. The germline V gene has CDR1 SNHLY and CDR2 FYNNEI. CDR3 sequence: CASILTGGAERAFF. CDR3 in DNA: TGTGCCAGCATCCTAACAGGGGGCGCAGAACGAGCTTTCTTT.

The chain employs TRBV19 and TRBJ1-5, with D perhaps TRBD1 (5 bases). The CDR3 covers 16 residues. Per germline, CDR1 LNHDA and CDR2 SQIVND (reference sequence). The V end was cut by 3 bases, the J end by 3 bases, with 15 bases between. This chain's CDR3 is CASSMGPGGVNQPQHF. The CDR3 DNA reads TGTGCCAGTAGTATGGGTCCGGGAGGGGTCAATCAGCCCCAGCATTTT.

V and J are TRBV25-1 and TRBJ2-2; TRBD1 agrees at 7 bases. Per the germline V gene, CDR1 is MGHDK and CDR2 is SYGVNS. This CDR3 is built from 16 residues. With V trimmed by 3 bases and J by 5 bases, 9 bases remained unmatched. The CDR3 DNA follows: TGTGCCAGCAGTGATCTTGGGGACAGAAGGACCGGGGAGCTGTTTTTT. This gives the protein CASSDLGDRRTGELFF.

The chain joins TRBV12-5 to TRBJ2-1; 7 bases match TRBD1. The CDR3 runs to 15 residues. Germline loops: CDR1 LGHNT, CDR2 FRNRAP. Trimming removed 6 bases from V and 6 bases from J; junction bases left unmatched: 11. DNA of the CDR3: TGTGCTAGTGGGATCCTACCGACAGGGAGCAATGAGCAGTTCTTC. Translation: CASGILPTGSNEQFF.

This clone has just one count. This same CDR3 is encoded by further DNA sequences in the sample. The V gene is TRBV18, the J gene TRBJ2-7; tentatively, D is TRBD2 (6 bases). The ends were cut back, 3 bases at V and 3 bases at J, with 6 bases in the middle. Germline V CDR1 and CDR2: KGHSH, LQKENI. The CDR3 covers 12 residues. DNA for the CDR3: TGTGCCAGCTCACCCGGGGGCTACGAGCAGTACGTC. Its protein product is CASSPGGYEQYV.

This clone was seen more than once but under ten times. V gene TRBV5-6 combines with J gene TRBJ2-2, with TRBD1 as a possible D gene (6 bases). Germline assignment: CDR1 SGHDT and CDR2 YYEEEE. V gave up 3 bases and J gave up 2 bases, with 11 bases separating them. This CDR3 region has 15 residues. The CDR3 nucleotides are TGTGCCAGCAGCTCGGGGACACTTAACACCGGGGAGCTGTTTTTT. Amino acid sequence: CASSSGTLNTGELFF.

A single count supports this clone. The gene calls are TRBV11-2 and TRBJ2-4, with 9 positions matching TRBD2. CDR1 is SGHAT and CDR2 is FQNNGV in the germline V gene. The CDR3 runs to 19 residues. With 4 bases clipped from V and 0 bases from J, the junction kept 13 bases outside the gene matches. CDR3 residues: CASSSPGSGGPPAKNIQYF. The CDR3 DNA reads as TGTGCCAGCAGCTCACCGGGAAGCGGGGGGCCCCCAGCCAAAAACATTCAGTACTTC.

This clone was seen just once. The gene calls are TRBV12-3 or TRBV12-4 and TRBJ1-6; possibly TRBD1 for D (5 bases). V shed 5 bases and J shed 9 bases, with 11 bases lying between them. The CDR3 has 13 amino acids. The CDR3 is CASSQITGSPLHF. The CDR3 nucleotides are TGTGCCAGCAGTCAAATTACAGGTTCACCCCTCCACTTT.

This clone was seen once. The rearrangement joins TRBV6-4 to TRBJ2-3, with D perhaps matching TRBD1 (6 bases). Trimming took off 2 bases at V and 2 bases at J, with 11 bases between the two ends. CDR3 size: 15 residues. Per the germline V gene, CDR1 is MRHNA and CDR2 is SNTAGT. The CDR3 bases are TGTGCCAGCAGTGACGATGGACAGCACACAGATACGCAGTATTTT. Encoded protein: CASSDDGQHTDTQYF.

The rearrangement joins TRBV5-1 to TRBJ1-1; D possibly corresponds to TRBD1 (5 bases). Germline CDR1 SGHRS, CDR2 YFSETQ. V dropped 4 bases and J dropped 1 base, with 17 bases sitting between them. The CDR3 is made up of 16 amino acids. CDR3 region: CASSDGAELPNTEAFF. In DNA, the CDR3 is TGCGCCAGCAGCGATGGGGCGGAACTGCCGAACACTGAAGCTTTCTTT.

The V call is TRBV6-5, the J call TRBJ1-2; the D is unclear. The CDR3 length is 15 residues. V shed 4 bases and J shed 3 bases, with 15 bases lying between them. Germline CDR1 is MNHEY and CDR2 is SVGAGI. The chain's CDR3 is CASSLSSGVDYGYTF. DNA for the CDR3: TGTGCCAGCAGTTTGTCCTCGGGAGTGGACTATGGCTACACCTTC.

The rearrangement uses TRBV5-4 and TRBJ2-5, with D unresolved. Germline CDR1 is SGHNT and CDR2 is YYREEE (reference sequence). Trimming left V 0 bases short and J 1 base short, with 7 bases between. CDR3 length: 14 amino acids. The CDR3 bases are TGTGCCAGCAGCTTGGAGCCACCCCAAGAGACCCAGTACTTC. Its protein product is CASSLEPPQETQYF.

CDR3 residues: CASSPPHNRVNQPQHF. In nucleotides, the CDR3 is TGTGCCAGCTCACCACCCCATAACAGGGTCAATCAGCCCCAGCATTTT. V usage is TRBV18 and J usage is TRBJ1-5; the D gene is possibly TRBD1 (6 bases). The CDR3 has 16 amino acids. Per the germline V gene, CDR1 is KGHSH and CDR2 is LQKENI. The V and J ends lost 0 bases and 3 bases respectively, with 12 bases between them.

The CDR3 DNA reads as TGTGCCAGCGTTCTACAGGGGTTGTATGGCTACACCTTC. As protein: CASVLQGLYGYTF. The chain links TRBV6-5 to TRBJ1-2, with 7 bases that match TRBD1. With 8 bases clipped from V and 5 bases from J, the junction kept 8 bases outside the gene matches. Per the germline V gene, CDR1 is MNHEY and CDR2 is SVGAGI. This CDR3 has 13 residues.

V usage is TRBV9 and J usage is TRBJ2-3, with 9 positions matching TRBD2. Germline-derived CDR1 and CDR2 are SGDLS and YYNGEE. Trimming removed 0 bases from V and 4 bases from J; junction bases left unmatched: 0. This CDR3 is 14 amino acids long. The CDR3 DNA sequence: TGTGCCAGCAGCGTAGGACTAGCGGCAGATACGCAGTATTTT. Translation gives CASSVGLAADTQYF.

The chain carries TRBV9 and TRBJ2-3, with D unresolved. This CDR3 is built from 16 residues. Trimming pared 0 bases from V and 2 bases from J, leaving 13 bases between. Germline CDR1 and CDR2: SGDLS and YYNGEE. The CDR3 nucleotides read TGTGCCAGCAGCGTAGTGGCCTCATCCCCCACAGATACGCAGTATTTT. This sequence encodes CASSVVASSPTDTQYF.

Comments on this clone: Other DNA variants within this sample encode the same CDR3. This chain joins TRBV2 and TRBJ1-1; D is unclear. The CDR3 length is 13 residues. Per the germline V gene, CDR1 is SNHLY and CDR2 is FYNNEI. V lost 4 bases, J lost 0 bases, and 6 bases lay in between. CDR3 in amino acids: CASSGEVNTEAFF. DNA of the CDR3: TGTGCCAGCAGTGGTGAGGTGAACACTGAAGCTTTCTTT.

This chain links TRBV19 with TRBJ1-4, with 8 positions matching TRBD1. With V trimmed by 7 bases and J by 3 bases, 7 bases remained unmatched. CDR3 length: 15 amino acids. Per the germline V gene, CDR1 is LNHDA and CDR2 is SQIVND (reference sequence). The CDR3 DNA reads TGTGCCAGTAAAGGCAGGGGGCTTCCTAATGAAAAACTGTTTTTT. Amino acids: CASKGRGLPNEKLFF.

The chain joins TRBV18 to TRBJ2-2; 8 bases map to TRBD1. Trimming removed 0 bases from V and 7 bases from J; junction bases left unmatched: 4. The CDR3 loop spans 15 amino acids. The germline CDR1 and CDR2 sequences are KGHSH and LQKENI. CDR3 nucleotides: TGTGCCAGCTCACCACCGATGGGACAGGTCGGGGAGCTGTTTTTT. The encoded protein is CASSPPMGQVGELFF.

The chain is built from TRBV9 and TRBJ2-3; 8 bases are shared with TRBD2. There are 16 residues in the CDR3. Trimming removed 4 bases from V and 1 base from J; junction bases left unmatched: 8. The germline V gene encodes CDR1 SGDLS and CDR2 YYNGEE. CDR3 loop: CASSSAASGRTDTQYF. DNA of the CDR3: TGTGCCAGCAGCTCGGCGGCTAGCGGGCGCACAGATACGCAGTATTTT.

The CDR3 coding sequence is TGTGCCAGCAGCCAATTAGACAGGGGCAATGAGCAGTTCTTC. As protein: CASSQLDRGNEQFF. The V gene is TRBV4-2, the J gene TRBJ2-1; 8 nucleotides line up with TRBD1. Germline CDR1 LGHNA, CDR2 YNFKEQ. The CDR3 extends over 14 amino acids. V trimming: 2 bases; J trimming: 6 bases; junction bases outside the gene matches: 3.

This clone appeared a few times. The chain employs TRBV7-9 and TRBJ2-3; TRBD2 aligns across 9 bases. Germline lookup yields CDR1 SEHNR and CDR2 FQNEAQ (reference sequence). Trimming cost V 5 bases and J 4 bases; bases outside gene matches: 4. This CDR3 region has 14 residues. In nucleotides, the CDR3 is TGTGCCAGCAGCGGCGGCGGGGGGGCAGATACGCAGTATTTT. Its protein product is CASSGGGGADTQYF.

V and J are TRBV15 and TRBJ1-4; 7 bases fit TRBD1. This CDR3 has 15 residues. V lost 1 base and J lost 5; bases outside the gene matches: 4. Germline V CDR1 and CDR2: LNHNV, YYDKDF (reference sequence). The CDR3 here is CATSRGDSLNEKLFF. As DNA, the CDR3 is TGTGCCACCAGCAGAGGGGACAGTCTAAATGAAAAACTGTTTTTT.